This passage covers 13 T cell receptor beta chains from one sample sequenced in a study of blood T cells in healthy people across ages. With a J-beta primer mix and a sample-barcoded 5' primer, a second PCR ran about 7 to 11 cycles. TCRdb re-derived calls from the 5' RACE reads in MiXCR, one entry per CDR3 protein. The sample lists some 690,000 distinct CDR3 sequences, approximately 22% occurring once. The material sequenced was blood. The receptors stem from a man aged 65 to 79 in good health.

Concerning this clonotype itself: Germline is not matched at one junction end, which may reflect a read error. The gene calls are TRBV4-2 and TRBJ1-1, with D tentatively TRBD1 (5 bases). Per the germline V gene, CDR1 is LGHNA and CDR2 is YNFKEQ. The CDR3 has 16 amino acids. CDR3 in amino acids: CASSQGGGLMNTEAFF. CDR3 DNA: TGTGCCAGCAGTCAAGGCGGGGGATTGATGAACACTGAAGCTTTCTTT.

The rearrangement links TRBV5-1 to TRBJ1-2; a possible D gene is TRBD1 (5 bases). Germline CDR1 reads SGHRS; CDR2 reads YFSETQ. Trimming pared 2 bases from V and 7 bases from J, leaving 12 bases between. This CDR3 has 13 residues. CDR3 bases: TGCGCCAGCAGCTTTACAGGAGCTAGTGGCTACACCTTC. Protein sequence: CASSFTGASGYTF.

This clonotype showed up just a few times. The V gene is TRBV7-9, the J gene TRBJ2-1; the D gene could be TRBD1 or TRBD2 (6 bases each). CDR1 SEHNR and CDR2 FQNEAQ come from the germline V gene (reference sequence). Trimming shortened V by 4 bases and J by 4 bases, and 20 bases separated the two germline ends. The CDR3 length is 17 residues. In DNA, the CDR3 is TGTGCCAGCAGCTCCCCCGCCGGGGGCGGGAATTACAATGAGCAGTTCTTC. Its translation: CASSSPAGGGNYNEQFF. Using reference TRBV7-9 and TRBJ2-1 for the parts outside the CDR3, the full variable domain is DTGVSQNPRHKITKRGQNVTFRCDPISEHNRLYWYRQTLGQGPEFLTYFQNEAQLEKSRLLSDRFSAERPKGSFSTLEIQRTEQGDSAMYLCASSSPAGGGNYNEQFFGPGTRLTVL.

This chain uses TRBV5-1 with TRBJ2-7; 10 positions match TRBD2. The J call is in doubt because the DNA end fits TRBJ2-1 better. This CDR3 has 17 amino acids. Germline CDR1 reads SGHRS; CDR2 reads YFSETQ. The CDR3 sequence: CASSWALLTSGYNEQFF. For the CDR3, the DNA is TGCGCCAGCAGCTGGGCCCTCCTGACTAGCGGGTACAATGAGCAGTTCTTC.

The chain employs TRBV7-2 and TRBJ2-1; 8 nucleotides align to TRBD2. The V and J ends lost 5 bases and 6 bases, in that order; junction bases with no gene match: 9. Per germline, CDR1 SGHTA and CDR2 FQGNSA. The CDR3 spans 15 residues. The CDR3 DNA reads as TGTGCCAGCAGCGATAGAAGACTAGCGTCCAATGAGCAGTTCTTC. It is translated as CASSDRRLASNEQFF.

This chain links TRBV28 with TRBJ1-3; D is possibly TRBD1 (6 bases). CDR3 length: 16 amino acids. Trimming took 5 bases from V and 2 from J, leaving 16 bases between them. Germline CDR1 MDHEN, CDR2 SYDVKM. The CDR3 DNA is TGTGCCAGCAGTATGACAGGTTCGTCAACTGGAAACACCATATATTTT. Encoded protein: CASSMTGSSTGNTIYF. The whole variable domain, filled in from reference TRBV28 and TRBJ1-3, reads DVKVTQSSRYLVKRTGEKVFLECVQDMDHENMFWYRQDPGLGLRLIYFSYDVKMKEKGDIPEGYSVSREKKERFSLILESASTNQTSMYLCASSMTGSSTGNTIYFGEGSWLTVV.

This clonotype was seen a few times. DNA for the CDR3: TGTGCCAGCAGTGGGGTCAGGGTTGGATACGAGCAGTACTTC. This sequence encodes CASSGVRVGYEQYF. This chain connects TRBV2 to TRBJ2-7; tentative D call: TRBD1 (5 bases). Trimming pared 4 bases from V and 4 bases from J, leaving 14 bases between. The V gene's germline CDR1 is SNHLY and CDR2 FYNNEI. The CDR3 totals 14 residues.

This clonotype has a count of ten or more. V is TRBV6-4 and J is TRBJ1-1, with D unresolved. CDR3 length equals 14 residues. Trimming left V 0 bases short and J 0 bases short, with 5 bases between. Germline V gene sequence: CDR1 MRHNA, CDR2 SNTAGT. The CDR3 DNA sequence: TGTGCCAGCAGTGACTCGAGCCTGAACACTGAAGCTTTCTTT. Residues: CASSDSSLNTEAFF.

The chain couples TRBV29-1 to TRBJ1-2; TRBD1 matches 7 bases. V shed 1 base and J 8 bases; nucleotides not matched to a gene: 7. The germline CDR1 and CDR2 sequences are SQVTM and ANQGSEA. This CDR3 is built from 13 residues. CDR3 in amino acids: CSVEATGPPGYTF. The CDR3 DNA is TGCAGCGTTGAAGCGACAGGGCCACCGGGCTACACCTTC.

The chain carries TRBV29-1 and TRBJ1-1; D is unclear. The CDR3 is made up of 13 amino acids. V lost 4 bases and J 2 bases, leaving 11 bases between the germline ends. Germline V lookup: CDR1 SQVTM, CDR2 ANQGSEA. CDR3 bases: TGCAGCGTTGTAGGTGTCCTAAACACTGAAGCTTTCTTT. Its translation is CSVVGVLNTEAFF.

This clonotype has only a few counts. The chain carries TRBV12-3 or TRBV12-4 and TRBJ1-2; no reliable D call. The CDR3 runs to 12 residues. The ends were cut back, 3 bases at V and 8 bases at J, with 10 bases in the middle. CDR3 nucleotide sequence: TGTGCCAGCAGTTTCCGGGTGGACGGCTACACCTTC. Protein: CASSFRVDGYTF.

This chain links TRBV2 with TRBJ2-2; a possible D gene is TRBD2 (5 bases). The CDR3 totals 14 residues. Trimming shortened V by 1 base and J by 6 bases, and 9 bases separated the two germline ends. The germline V gene has CDR1 SNHLY and CDR2 FYNNEI. CDR3 region: CASSEGLAPGELFF. The CDR3 DNA reads as TGTGCCAGCAGTGAAGGGCTAGCTCCCGGGGAGCTGTTTTTT. The full variable domain, completed using reference TRBV2 and TRBJ2-2, is EPEVTQTPSHQVTQMGQEVILRCVPISNHLYFYWYRQILGQKVEFLVSFYNNEISEKSEIFDDQFSVERPDGSNFTLKIRSTKLEDSAMYFCASSEGLAPGELFFGEGSRLTVL.

In this sample, this clonotype turned up once. One end of the junction does not line up with germline, which may come from a read error. This chain links TRBV12-3 or TRBV12-4 with TRBJ1-2; perhaps TRBD1 as D (5 bases). The CDR3 consists of 14 residues. The CDR3: CAGSKGRDNYGYTF. CDR3 DNA sequence: TGTGCCGGCAGCAAGGGACGGGATAACTATGGCTACACCTTC.